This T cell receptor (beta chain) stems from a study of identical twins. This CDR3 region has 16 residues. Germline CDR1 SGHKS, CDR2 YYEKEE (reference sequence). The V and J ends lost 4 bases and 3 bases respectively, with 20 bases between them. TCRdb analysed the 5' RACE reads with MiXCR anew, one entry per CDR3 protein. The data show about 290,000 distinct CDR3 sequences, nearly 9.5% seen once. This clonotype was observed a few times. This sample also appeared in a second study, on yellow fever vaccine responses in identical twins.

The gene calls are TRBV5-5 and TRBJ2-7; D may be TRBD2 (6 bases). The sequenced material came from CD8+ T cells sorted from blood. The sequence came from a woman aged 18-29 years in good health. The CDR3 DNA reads TGTGCCAGCAGCGACCCTGGGGGGAAGCATTACTACGAGCAGTACTTC. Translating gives CASSDPGGKHYYEQYF.